Listed below are T cell receptor beta chains from one sample, sequenced in a study of control samples from healthy donors and cancer patients. Generated by immunoSEQ multiplex PCR, the TCRdb table keeps only in-frame clones and is missing some. The sample holds about 170,000 clones, 90% to 95% seen once. The sequencing input was blood. These receptors were obtained from a woman aged 25 to 39 in good health. The CDR3 runs from the conserved cysteine through the conserved F or W. The order of the fields is J gene, V gene, clone size, D gene, CDR3 DNA, CDR3 protein. D genes are given only for firm matches. Clone size is given for some rows only: seen once, a few or many times, or a class if the clone is expanded.

j_call: TRBJ2-1; v_call: TRBV4-1; clone_size: -; d_call: TRBD2; cdr3_nt: TGCGCCAGCAGCCACCCTAGCGGGGGGCGTAATGAGCAGTTCTTC; cdr3_aa: CASSHPSGGRNEQFF
j_call: TRBJ2-1; v_call: TRBV6-1; clone_size: -; d_call: TRBD2; cdr3_nt: TGTGCCAGCAGTGTTTTTTGGCGGGAGGGCTCCTACAATGAGCAGTTCTTC; cdr3_aa: CASSVFWREGSYNEQFF
j_call: TRBJ1-1; v_call: TRBV5-8; clone_size: -; d_call: TRBD1; cdr3_nt: TGTGCCAGCAGTCGACAGGGGTCGGTAGCTTTCTTT; cdr3_aa: CASSRQGSVAFF
j_call: TRBJ1-1; v_call: TRBV4-1; clone_size: -; d_call: TRBD1; cdr3_nt: TGCGCCAGCAGCCGACCGGGACAGGGGGTGGGTGAAGCTTTCTTT; cdr3_aa: CASSRPGQGVGEAFF
j_call: TRBJ2-7; v_call: TRBV11-2; clone_size: -; d_call: -; cdr3_nt: TGTGCCAGCAGCTTAGATTTGGGGCCAAACTACGAGCAGTACTTC; cdr3_aa: CASSLDLGPNYEQYF
j_call: TRBJ2-3; v_call: TRBV28; clone_size: -; d_call: TRBD2; cdr3_nt: TGTGCCAGCAGCCCGGGACTAGCGGCCACAGATACGCAGTATTTT; cdr3_aa: CASSPGLAATDTQYF
j_call: TRBJ1-2; v_call: TRBV12-3/TRBV12-4; clone_size: -; d_call: -; cdr3_nt: TGTGCCAGCAGTTTAGAGTCGGCCTATGGCTACACCTTC; cdr3_aa: CASSLESAYGYTF
j_call: TRBJ1-1; v_call: TRBV18; clone_size: -; d_call: -; cdr3_nt: TGTGCCAGCTCACCACAGGGAAACACTGAAGCTTTCTTT; cdr3_aa: CASSPQGNTEAFF
j_call: TRBJ2-5; v_call: TRBV2; clone_size: -; d_call: -; cdr3_nt: TGTGCCAGCAGTGTCAAAGAGACCCAGTACTTC; cdr3_aa: CASSVKETQYF
j_call: TRBJ1-2; v_call: TRBV27; clone_size: -; d_call: TRBD1; cdr3_nt: TGTGCCAGCAGTTGGGACAGGGGAGACTATGGCTACACCTTC; cdr3_aa: CASSWDRGDYGYTF
j_call: TRBJ2-7; v_call: TRBV13; clone_size: -; d_call: TRBD1; cdr3_nt: TGTGCCAGCAGCCCGGGACAGGGTTTCTACGAGCAGTACTTC; cdr3_aa: CASSPGQGFYEQYF
j_call: TRBJ2-7; v_call: TRBV4-1; clone_size: -; d_call: TRBD1; cdr3_nt: TGCGCCAGCAGCCCCGTCGGACAGGGGGGAGACGAGCAGTACTTC; cdr3_aa: CASSPVGQGGDEQYF
j_call: TRBJ2-1; v_call: TRBV28; clone_size: -; d_call: TRBD2; cdr3_nt: TGTGCCAGCAATGTGACTAGCGGTTCCTACAATGAGCAGTTCTTC; cdr3_aa: CASNVTSGSYNEQFF
j_call: TRBJ2-7; v_call: TRBV3-1/TRBV3-2; clone_size: -; d_call: TRBD1; cdr3_nt: TGTGCCAGCAGCTACGGACAGGGGGCGTACGAGCAGTACTTC; cdr3_aa: CASSYGQGAYEQYF
j_call: TRBJ2-1; v_call: TRBV28; clone_size: -; d_call: TRBD1; cdr3_nt: TGTGCCAGCAGTTACGACAGGGTGCCCTACAATGAGCAGTTCTTC; cdr3_aa: CASSYDRVPYNEQFF
j_call: TRBJ1-5; v_call: TRBV5-1; clone_size: -; d_call: TRBD1; cdr3_nt: TGCGCCAGCAGCTTGACAGGGGGCGGCAATCAGCCCCAGCATTTT; cdr3_aa: CASSLTGGGNQPQHF
j_call: TRBJ1-4; v_call: TRBV14; clone_size: -; d_call: TRBD1; cdr3_nt: TGTGCCAGCAGCACTTCGACAGGGGGGGATGAAAAACTGTTTTTT; cdr3_aa: CASSTSTGGDEKLFF
j_call: TRBJ2-7; v_call: TRBV10-2; clone_size: -; d_call: -; cdr3_nt: TGCGCCAGCAGTGACTCGTCCTACGAGCAGTACTTC; cdr3_aa: CASSDSSYEQYF
j_call: TRBJ2-2; v_call: TRBV18; clone_size: once; d_call: TRBD1; cdr3_nt: TGTGCCAGCTCACCAGAACAGGGGGCGATCGGGGAGCTGTTTTTT; cdr3_aa: CASSPEQGAIGELFF
j_call: TRBJ2-3; v_call: TRBV6-2/TRBV6-3; clone_size: -; d_call: TRBD2; cdr3_nt: TGTGCCAGCAGTCCCCTCTCTAGCGGGGGGGCAGATACGCAGTATTTT; cdr3_aa: CASSPLSSGGADTQYF
j_call: TRBJ2-7; v_call: TRBV5-1; clone_size: -; d_call: -; cdr3_nt: TGCGCCAGCAGCTCACAGGGTAACGAGCAGTACTTC; cdr3_aa: CASSSQGNEQYF
j_call: TRBJ1-6; v_call: TRBV3-1/TRBV3-2; clone_size: -; d_call: TRBD1; cdr3_nt: TGTGCCAGCAGCCAAGGATCAGGGGGCGGCAATTCACCCCTCCACTTT; cdr3_aa: CASSQGSGGGNSPLHF
j_call: TRBJ1-6; v_call: TRBV5-3; clone_size: -; d_call: -; cdr3_nt: TGTGCCAGAAGCTTAGCGGGTTCCTATAATTCACCCCTCCACTTT; cdr3_aa: CARSLAGSYNSPLHF
j_call: TRBJ1-1; v_call: TRBV24-1; clone_size: -; d_call: -; cdr3_nt: TGTGCCACCAGGGCAGAGGCGAACACTGAAGCTTTCTTT; cdr3_aa: CATRAEANTEAFF
j_call: TRBJ1-2; v_call: TRBV5-1; clone_size: -; d_call: -; cdr3_nt: TGCGCCAGCAGCCCCCTGGCAGGGGATGGCTACACCTTC; cdr3_aa: CASSPLAGDGYTF
j_call: TRBJ1-5; v_call: TRBV10-3; clone_size: -; d_call: -; cdr3_nt: TGTGCCATCAGTGAGTCAGGGGTGGGGAACAATCAGCCCCAGCATTTT; cdr3_aa: CAISESGVGNNQPQHF
j_call: TRBJ1-3; v_call: TRBV6-5; clone_size: -; d_call: TRBD1; cdr3_nt: TGTGCCACCGACAGGGGGGGAAACACCATATATTTT; cdr3_aa: CATDRGGNTIYF
j_call: TRBJ2-7; v_call: TRBV15; clone_size: -; d_call: TRBD1; cdr3_nt: TGTGCCACCAGCAGAGACGGGACAGGGGGCTACGAGCAGTACTTC; cdr3_aa: CATSRDGTGGYEQYF
j_call: TRBJ2-7; v_call: TRBV10-3; clone_size: -; d_call: TRBD2; cdr3_nt: TGTGCCATCAGCGGACTAGCGGGAGTAGGCCACGAGCAGTACTTC; cdr3_aa: CAISGLAGVGHEQYF
j_call: TRBJ1-1; v_call: TRBV11-3; clone_size: -; d_call: TRBD1; cdr3_nt: TGTGCCAGCACCTCAGGACAGGGGAACACTGAAGCTTTCTTT; cdr3_aa: CASTSGQGNTEAFF
j_call: TRBJ2-1; v_call: TRBV28; clone_size: -; d_call: -; cdr3_nt: TGTGCCAGCAGTTCCCCACTAGAAAGCTCCTACAATGAGCAGTTCTTC; cdr3_aa: CASSSPLESSYNEQFF
j_call: TRBJ1-5; v_call: TRBV5-1; clone_size: -; d_call: TRBD1; cdr3_nt: TGCGCCAGCAGCTTGGGGACAGGGGAGGACAATCAGCCCCAGCATTTT; cdr3_aa: CASSLGTGEDNQPQHF
j_call: TRBJ1-1; v_call: TRBV3-1/TRBV3-2; clone_size: few; d_call: -; cdr3_nt: TGTGCCAGCAGCCGCGCCACTGAAGCTTTCTTT; cdr3_aa: CASSRATEAFF
j_call: TRBJ2-7; v_call: TRBV7-2; clone_size: -; d_call: TRBD2; cdr3_nt: TGTGCCAGCAGCTTAGGGGCCCCTAGCGGGAGGGCCTACGAGCAGTACTTC; cdr3_aa: CASSLGAPSGRAYEQYF